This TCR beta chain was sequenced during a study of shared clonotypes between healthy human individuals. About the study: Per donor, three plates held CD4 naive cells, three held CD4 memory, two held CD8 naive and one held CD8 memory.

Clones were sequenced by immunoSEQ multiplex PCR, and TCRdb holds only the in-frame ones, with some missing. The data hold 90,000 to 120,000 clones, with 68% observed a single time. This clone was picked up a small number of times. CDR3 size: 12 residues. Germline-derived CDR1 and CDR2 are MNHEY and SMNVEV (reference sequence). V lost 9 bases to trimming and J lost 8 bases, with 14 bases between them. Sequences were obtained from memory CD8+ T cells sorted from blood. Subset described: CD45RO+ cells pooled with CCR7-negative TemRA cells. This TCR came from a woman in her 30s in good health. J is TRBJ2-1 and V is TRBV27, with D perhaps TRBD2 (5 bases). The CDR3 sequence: CASRRSGDEQFF. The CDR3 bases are TGTGCCAGTCGAAGGAGCGGCGATGAGCAGTTCTTC.